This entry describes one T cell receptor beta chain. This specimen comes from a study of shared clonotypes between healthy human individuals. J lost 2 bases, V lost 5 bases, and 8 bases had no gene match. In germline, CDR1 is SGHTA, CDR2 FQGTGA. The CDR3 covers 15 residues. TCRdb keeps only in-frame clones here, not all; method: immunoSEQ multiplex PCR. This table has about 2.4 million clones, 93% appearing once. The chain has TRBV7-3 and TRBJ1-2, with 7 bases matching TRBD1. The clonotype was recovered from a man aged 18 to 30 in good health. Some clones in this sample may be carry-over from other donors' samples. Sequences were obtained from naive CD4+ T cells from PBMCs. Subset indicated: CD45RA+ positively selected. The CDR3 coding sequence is TGTGCCAGCAGCGCGACAGGGTTGGGAAACTATGGCTACACCTTC. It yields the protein CASSATGLGNYGYTF.